Shown below are 20 T cell receptor beta chains from a single sample sequenced in a study of T cells in Graves' hyperthyroidism and ophthalmopathy. TCR beta CDR3 region amplification was performed from RNA transcripts. The primer set for the first-round RT-PCR of the TCR CDR3 was HTBI. One entry per CDR3 protein results from TCRdb running MiXCR on the multiplex PCR reads. The sample includes around 600,000 distinct CDR3 sequences, over 40% seen only once; the top ten take about 7%. The source material was peripheral blood or thyroid tissue (not recorded which). The receptor set was obtained from an adult man with Graves' disease, either hyperthyroidism or ophthalmopathy (not recorded which).

The table lists this clonotype with many counts. The chain employs TRBV14 and TRBJ1-4, with no clear D. Trimming removed 0 bases at V and 2 bases at J, with 7 bases between. Germline loops: CDR1 SGHDN, CDR2 FVKESK. This CDR3 spans 15 amino acids. This CDR3 is CASSQDLGTNEKLFF. CDR3 DNA sequence: TGTGCCAGCAGCCAAGATCTGGGGACTAATGAAAAACTGTTTTTT.

This clonotype was seen only a few times. V and J are TRBV11-1 and TRBJ1-5; 8 bases are shared with TRBD1. This CDR3 region has 16 residues. The V gene end was trimmed by 7 bases and the J gene end by 0 bases; junction bases not matched to a gene: 8. Germline assignment: CDR1 SGHAT and CDR2 FQDESV (reference sequence). In DNA form, the CDR3 reads TGTGCCAGCACAGGGACGGGACAGGATAGCAATCAGCCCCAGCATTTT. The encoded protein is CASTGTGQDSNQPQHF.

The sample holds a few counts of this clonotype. The V gene is TRBV5-1, the J gene TRBJ2-7, with D perhaps matching TRBD1 (6 bases). This CDR3 comprises 15 residues. Germline V gives CDR1 SGHRS, CDR2 YFSETQ. V lost 4 bases and J 5 bases, leaving 19 bases between the germline ends. The CDR3 loop reads CASSPRDTPDHEQYF. The DNA for the CDR3 is TGCGCCAGCAGCCCCCGGGACACCCCTGATCACGAGCAGTACTTC. Together with reference TRBV5-1 and TRBJ2-7, the CDR3 gives the full variable domain: KAGVTQTPRYLIKTRGQQVTLSCSPISGHRSVSWYQQTPGQGLQFLFEYFSETQRNKGNFPGRFSGRQFSNSRSEMNVSTLELGDSALYLCASSPRDTPDHEQYFGPGTRLTVT.

This clonotype was seen a handful of times. V and J are TRBV7-2 and TRBJ2-2; 12 positions agree with TRBD1. Germline CDR1 is SGHTA and CDR2 is FQGNSA. This CDR3 is built from 16 residues. The V segment lost 5 bases and the J segment 7 bases; nucleotides outside the gene matches: 8. CDR3 region: CASSQAGTGGLGELFF. The DNA for the CDR3 is TGTGCCAGCAGCCAAGCCGGGACAGGGGGCCTCGGGGAGCTGTTTTTT.

The chain has TRBV6-5 and TRBJ1-6, with a tentative D call TRBD1 (6 bases). The V end lost 0 bases, the J end lost 0 bases, and 9 bases lay between the germline ends. This CDR3 spans 17 amino acids. CDR1 and CDR2 from the germline V gene are MNHEY and SVGAGI. The CDR3 protein is CASSYSQDSSYNSPLHF. CDR3 nucleotide sequence: TGTGCCAGCAGTTACTCCCAGGACAGCTCCTATAATTCACCCCTCCACTTT.

About this clonotype: Germline and junction disagree at one end, which may indicate a read error. The V gene is TRBV25-1, the J gene TRBJ1-2; D is ambiguous. This CDR3 region has 14 residues. Germline CDR1 reads MGHDK; CDR2 reads SYGVNS. The CDR3 sequence is CVSSEEARSNGYTF. DNA of the CDR3: TGTGTCAGCAGTGAAGAGGCCAGGTCGAATGGCTACACCTTC.

This clonotype was counted ten times or more. The chain carries TRBV2 and TRBJ1-5; 10 nucleotides line up with TRBD1. Germline loops: CDR1 SNHLY, CDR2 FYNNEI. The CDR3 has 15 residues. Losses at the gene ends were 4 bases for V and 4 bases for J; bases not matched to a gene: 4. CDR3 nucleotide sequence: TGTGCCAGCAGTGGGGACAGGGGAGCTAATCAGCCCCAGCATTTT. It is translated as CASSGDRGANQPQHF. Drawing the rest from reference TRBV2 and TRBJ1-5, the complete variable domain is EPEVTQTPSHQVTQMGQEVILRCVPISNHLYFYWYRQILGQKVEFLVSFYNNEISEKSEIFDDQFSVERPDGSNFTLKIRSTKLEDSAMYFCASSGDRGANQPQHFGDGTRLSIL.

This clonotype was counted at least ten times. The chain combines TRBV29-1 with TRBJ1-5; D might be TRBD1 (5 bases). CDR1 is SQVTM, CDR2 ANQGSEA, per germline. This CDR3 has 13 amino acids. The V and J ends lost 4 bases and 8 bases respectively, with 15 bases between them. The CDR3 protein is CSVVEGWGEPQHF. CDR3 sequence (DNA): TGCAGCGTTGTAGAGGGTTGGGGGGAGCCCCAGCATTTT.

V is TRBV29-1 and J is TRBJ2-2; tentatively, D is TRBD2 (5 bases). With 4 bases removed from V and 2 bases from J, the gap between germline ends came to 20 bases. Germline V gene sequence: CDR1 SQVTM, CDR2 ANQGSEA. CDR3 length equals 17 residues. The CDR3 DNA reads as TGCAGCGTTGGCGGATCGAGGGCGGGTGGAAACACCGGGGAGCTGTTTTTT. Translation: CSVGGSRAGGNTGELFF.

The chain combines TRBV7-2 with TRBJ2-2; no definite D call. V lost 3 bases and J 6 bases, leaving 11 bases between the germline ends. The CDR3 has 14 residues. Germline V CDR1 and CDR2: SGHTA, FQGNSA. For the CDR3, the DNA is TGTGCCAGCAGCTTCCGGAAGCCGGCCGGGGAGCTGTTTTTT. Its translation is CASSFRKPAGELFF.

Note on this clonotype: A junction end diverges from the germline sequence, so it may reflect a read error. This chain uses TRBV10-3 with TRBJ1-6; maybe TRBD1 (6 bases). The CDR3 is made up of 15 amino acids. From germline, CDR1 is ENHRY and CDR2 SYGVKD. The CDR3 DNA reads as TGTGCCAGCAGTGAGGACAGATTGGAAAATTCACCCCTCCACTTT. This codes for CASSEDRLENSPLHF.

DNA for the CDR3: TGTGCCACCAGTGATGGACAGGACCCATCGAGGCCCCAGCATTTT. Residues: CATSDGQDPSRPQHF. V usage is TRBV24-1 and J usage is TRBJ1-5, with 7 nucleotides matching TRBD1. Germline V gene sequence: CDR1 KGHDR, CDR2 SFDVKD. V shed 3 bases, J shed 9 bases, and the junction held 10 bases outside the gene matches. The CDR3 covers 15 residues.

This clonotype was detected many times. The V and J genes are TRBV19 and TRBJ2-6; TRBD1 or TRBD2 may be the D gene (5 bases each). Germline V gives CDR1 LNHDA, CDR2 SQIVND (reference sequence). The CDR3 is made up of 15 amino acids. The V end lost 4 bases, the J end lost 2 bases, and 9 bases lay between the germline ends. In nucleotides, the CDR3 is TGTGCCAGTAGTACGGGGCTTGCTGGGGCCAACGTCCTGACTTTC. It yields the protein CASSTGLAGANVLTF.

The J gene is TRBJ1-1, the V gene TRBV29-1; D call uncertain. This CDR3 region has 12 residues. The germline V gene encodes CDR1 SQVTM and CDR2 ANQGSEA. V lost 7 bases and J 6 bases, leaving 15 bases between the germline ends. The chain's CDR3 is CSATSDQSEAFF. In DNA, the CDR3 is TGCAGCGCCACCAGTGACCAGTCTGAAGCTTTCTTT. The full variable domain, with the rest looked up from reference TRBV29-1 and TRBJ1-1, is SAVISQKPSRDICQRGTSLTIQCQVDSQVTMMFWYRQQPGQSLTLIATANQGSEATYESGFVIDKFPISRPNLTFSTLTVSNMSPEDSSIYLCSATSDQSEAFFGQGTRLTVV.

The chain has TRBV29-1 and TRBJ2-7, with TRBD1 identical over 8 bases. The V segment lost 6 bases and the J segment 5 bases; nucleotides outside the gene matches: 3. There are 11 residues in the CDR3. Germline CDR1 is SQVTM and CDR2 is ANQGSEA. The CDR3 DNA is TGCAGCGTGACGGACAGGGACGAGCAGTACTTC. This translates into CSVTDRDEQYF.

The chain combines TRBV15 with TRBJ1-6; D perhaps matches TRBD1 (5 bases). CDR3 length: 15 amino acids. CDR1 and CDR2 from the germline V gene are LNHNV and YYDKDF (reference sequence). The V and J ends lost 0 bases and 10 bases respectively, with 13 bases between them. CDR3 in amino acids: CATSRDGQGDSPLHF. Here the CDR3 DNA reads TGTGCCACCAGCAGAGATGGCCAGGGAGACTCACCCCTCCACTTT.

This clonotype has a handful of counts. The gene calls are TRBV19 and TRBJ1-2; 7 bases fit TRBD1. V was clipped by 8 bases and J by 5 bases; unmatched bases: 8. The CDR3 is made up of 13 amino acids. Germline V gene lookup returns CDR1 LNHDA and CDR2 SQIVND (reference sequence). The CDR3 protein is CASASTGVYGYTF. DNA of the CDR3: TGTGCCAGTGCCTCCACAGGGGTTTATGGCTACACCTTC.

V gene TRBV5-8 combines with J gene TRBJ1-2; D is ambiguous. Trimming pared 2 bases from V and 8 bases from J, leaving 10 bases between. In germline, CDR1 is SGHTS, CDR2 YDEGEE. The CDR3 runs to 12 residues. The DNA for the CDR3 is TGTGCCAGCAGCTTCGACCCACGGGGCTACACCTTC. It encodes CASSFDPRGYTF.

The CDR3 sequence is CASRPGQGAGCGYTF. The CDR3 bases are TGTGCCAGCAGACCCGGACAGGGGGCAGGGTGTGGCTACACCTTC. The J gene is TRBJ1-2, the V gene TRBV11-2, with 11 bases identical to TRBD1. Germline V gene data show CDR1 as SGHAT and CDR2 as FQNNGV. Trimming removed 6 bases from V and 7 bases from J; junction bases left unmatched: 10. CDR3 length equals 15 residues.

The chain has TRBV7-9 and TRBJ2-5; 7 bases map to TRBD1. Germline V gene data show CDR1 as SEHNR and CDR2 as FQNEAQ (reference sequence). The CDR3 sequence is 17 residues long. Trimming took 3 bases from V and 1 from J; bases not matched to a gene: 11. CDR3 sequence reads: CASSFQTGEGRQETQYF. CDR3 nucleotide sequence: TGTGCCAGCAGCTTCCAAACAGGGGAAGGGCGCCAAGAGACCCAGTACTTC.